This is a list of T cell receptor beta chains from one sample in a study of kidney transplant recipient with SARS-CoV-2 infection. TCRdb passed the reads through MiXCR, listing each CDR3 protein once. The sample carries fewer than 250,000 distinct CDR3 sequences, around 28% recorded once. The input for sequencing was a blood sample, taken at baseline and on day 111 from a kidney transplant recipient. Receptor source: a male patient in his 30s who had COVID-19 and was a kidney transplant recipient. Some T cells could come from the graft donor. CDR3s include the opening cysteine and the closing phenylalanine or tryptophan. The order of the fields is clone size, J gene, V gene, CDR3 length, CDR3 protein. Size is stated for part of the rows, as once, few or many counts, or as a class when the clone is expanded.

many | TRBJ1-2 | TRBV6-2/TRBV6-3 | 17 | CASSAGRCIGKTYGYTF
many | TRBJ1-1 | TRBV7-3 | 15 | CASSSSNGRNTEAFF
many | TRBJ2-1 | TRBV19 | 14 | CASSVAAESGEQFF
few | TRBJ2-3 | TRBV7-9 | 16 | CASSLDGLVGTDTQYF
many | TRBJ2-6 | TRBV8-2 | 17 | CGMETRITQSRANVLTF
many | TRBJ1-1 | TRBV3-1 | 17 | CASSDQYPISIRTEAFF
many | TRBJ1-4 | TRBV7-6 | 16 | CASSAPYRGLREKLFF
many | TRBJ1-2 | TRBV16 | 17 | CASSLTGVVRKTYGYTF
many | TRBJ2-2 | TRBV5-1 | 16 | CASRLGQGAKVGELFF
many | TRBJ1-3 | TRBV3-1 | 12 | CASSLVGNTIYF
many | TRBJ1-2 | TRBV4-2 | 15 | CASSEHQRGAEGYTF
many | TRBJ1-2 | TRBV4-3 | 17 | CASSHLRGRRKTYGYTF
few | TRBJ2-7 | TRBV6-5 | 14 | CASSRAPSSYEQYF
NA | TRBJ2-3 | TRBV27 | 16 | CTSSSWTSGTADTQYF
NA | TRBJ2-1 | TRBV14 | 17 | CASSQISWGSSYNEQFF
NA | TRBJ2-4 | TRBV18 | 15 | CASSPPVRAKNIQYF
many | TRBJ2-7 | TRBV3-2 | 14 | CASGGGRSRHEQYF
many | TRBJ1-2 | TRBV5-8 | 16 | CASSDGHPRKTYGYTF
many | TRBJ2-5 | TRBV7-9 | 15 | CASSSFAGARGTQYF
many | TRBJ1-2 | TRBV6-4 | 17 | CASSGDPSHGKTYGYTF